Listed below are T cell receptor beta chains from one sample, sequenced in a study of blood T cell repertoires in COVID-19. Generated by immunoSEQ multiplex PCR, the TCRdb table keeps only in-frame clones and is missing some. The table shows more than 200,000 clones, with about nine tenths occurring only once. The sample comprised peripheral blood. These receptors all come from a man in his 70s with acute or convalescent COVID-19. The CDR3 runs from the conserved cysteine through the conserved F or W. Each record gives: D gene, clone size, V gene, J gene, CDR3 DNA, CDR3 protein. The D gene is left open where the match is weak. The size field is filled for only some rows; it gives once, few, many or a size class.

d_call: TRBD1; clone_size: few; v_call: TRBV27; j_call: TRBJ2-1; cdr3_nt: TGTGCCAGCAGTTTATGGGACAGATACAATGAGCAGTTCTTC; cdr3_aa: CASSLWDRYNEQFF
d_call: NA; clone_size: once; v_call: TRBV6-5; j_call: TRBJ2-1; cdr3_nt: TGTGCCAGCAGTTCCCTCCAGATCCCTGAGCAGTTCTTC; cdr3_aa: CASSSLQIPEQFF
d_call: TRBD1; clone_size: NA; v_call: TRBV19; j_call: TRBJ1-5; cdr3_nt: TGTGCCAGTAGGATGGACAGGTCCAGCAATCAGCCCCAGCATTTT; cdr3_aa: CASRMDRSSNQPQHF
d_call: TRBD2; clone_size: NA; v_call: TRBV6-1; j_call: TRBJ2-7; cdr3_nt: TGTGCCAGCAGTGAAAGCGGGACCATCGGGAAGCAGTACTTC; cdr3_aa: CASSESGTIGKQYF
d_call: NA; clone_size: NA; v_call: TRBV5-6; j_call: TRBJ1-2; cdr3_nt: TGTGCCAGCAGCTTGGTATTGGGGGGTGACTATGGCTACACCTTC; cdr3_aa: CASSLVLGGDYGYTF
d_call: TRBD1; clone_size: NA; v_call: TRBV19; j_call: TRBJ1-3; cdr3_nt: TGTGCCAGTAGACCGACAGGGACCATCTCTGGAAACACCATATATTTT; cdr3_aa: CASRPTGTISGNTIYF
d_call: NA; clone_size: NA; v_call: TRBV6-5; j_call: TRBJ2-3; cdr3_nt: TGTGCCAGCAAGTACAGCACTAGCACAGATACGCAGTATTTT; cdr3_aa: CASKYSTSTDTQYF
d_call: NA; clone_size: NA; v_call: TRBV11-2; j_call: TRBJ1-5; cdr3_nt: TGTGCCAGCAGCTTAGCCAGGGTAGGGAATCAGCCCCAGCATTTT; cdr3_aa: CASSLARVGNQPQHF
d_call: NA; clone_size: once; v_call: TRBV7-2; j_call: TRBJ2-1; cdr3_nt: TGTGCCAGCAGCTTACAGGGGGGAGTAGATGAGCAGTTCTTC; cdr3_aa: CASSLQGGVDEQFF
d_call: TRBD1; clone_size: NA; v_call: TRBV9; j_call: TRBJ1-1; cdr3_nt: TGTGCCAGCAGCACCTCCGGGACAGTCAACACTGAAGCTTTCTTT; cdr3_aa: CASSTSGTVNTEAFF
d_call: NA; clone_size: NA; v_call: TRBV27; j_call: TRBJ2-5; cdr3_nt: TGTGCCAGCAGTTTATTTGGGGCGGGGGAGACCCAGTACTTC; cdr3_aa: CASSLFGAGETQYF
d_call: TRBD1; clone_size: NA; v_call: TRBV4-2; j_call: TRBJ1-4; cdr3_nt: TGTGCCAGCAGCCAAGCCGCGACAGGGTCCCCTGCAAATGAAAAACTGTTTTTT; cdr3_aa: CASSQAATGSPANEKLFF
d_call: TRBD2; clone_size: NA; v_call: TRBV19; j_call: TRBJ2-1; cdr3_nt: TGTGCCAGTAGCAAACTAGCGGGAGGGGCCAATGAGCAGTTCTTC; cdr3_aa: CASSKLAGGANEQFF
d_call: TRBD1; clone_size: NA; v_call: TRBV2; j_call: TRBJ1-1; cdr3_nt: TGTGCCAGCAGTCCGACAGGGGTGAACACTGAAGCTTTCTTT; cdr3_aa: CASSPTGVNTEAFF
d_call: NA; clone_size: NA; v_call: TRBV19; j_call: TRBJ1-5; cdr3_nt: TGTGCCAGTAGTATAGTCCTTGGACAGCTCCAGCCCCAGCATTTT; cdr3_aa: CASSIVLGQLQPQHF
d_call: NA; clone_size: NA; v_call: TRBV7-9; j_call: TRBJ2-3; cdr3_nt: TGTGCCAGCAGCTCCGCAGGGTTACTCACAGATACGCAGTATTTT; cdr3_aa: CASSSAGLLTDTQYF
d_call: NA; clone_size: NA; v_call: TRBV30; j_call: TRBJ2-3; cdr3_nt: TGTGCCTGGAGAACAGGGACAGATACGCAGTATTTT; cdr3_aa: CAWRTGTDTQYF
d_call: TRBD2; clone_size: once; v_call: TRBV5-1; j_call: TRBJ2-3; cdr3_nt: TGCGCCAGCAGCTCGCTGGGACTAGCGGGAGGAAGCACAGATACGCAGTATTTT; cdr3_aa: CASSSLGLAGGSTDTQYF
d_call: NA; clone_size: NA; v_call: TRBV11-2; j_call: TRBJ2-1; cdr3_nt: TGTGCCAGCAGCCCCGGGGGGCAGAGTTGGAATGAGCAGTTCTTC; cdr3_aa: CASSPGGQSWNEQFF
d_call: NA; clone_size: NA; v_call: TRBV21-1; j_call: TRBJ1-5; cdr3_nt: TGTGCCAGCAGCAAAGGGAGACAGCCCCAGCATTTT; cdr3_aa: CASSKGRQPQHF